This TCR beta chain stems from a study of shared clonotypes between healthy human individuals. Study-wide results and caveats: Relative to their counterparts shared across all four donors, non-shared clonotypes exhibited diminished generation probabilities.

CDR3 length equals 14 residues. V was shortened by 2 bases and J by 1 base, with 8 bases between the two germline ends. Germline V gene lookup returns CDR1 MNHNS and CDR2 SASEGT. As defined, naive CD8 cells were CD45RO-negative and positively selected for CCR7, with terminally differentiated effector memory CD45RA+ cells excluded. This clone occurred once. No antigen is known for it. Other DNA sequences in this sample translate to the same CDR3. The protocol was immunoSEQ multiplex PCR, while the TCRdb copy is restricted to in-frame clones and leaves out a portion. The sample includes hundreds of thousands of clones, around 96% of them seen just once.

Specimen: naive CD8+ T cells sorted from blood. The chain carries TRBV6-1 and TRBJ1-2; D not certain. This receptor was identified in a woman in her twenties or thirties in good health. The CDR3 loop is CASSEQVLNYGYTF. In DNA form, the CDR3 reads TGTGCCAGCAGTGAACAGGTTCTTAACTATGGCTACACCTTC.